A single sample gave rise to the 13 T cell receptor beta chains below, sequenced in a study of control samples from healthy donors and cancer patients. Only in-frame clones appear in the TCRdb table, and some are missing; sequencing was by immunoSEQ multiplex PCR. The table has 100,000 to 150,000 clones, roughly 90% seen once; the top ten hold roughly 2.5%. The sequencing input was blood. These receptors all stem from a man aged 18 to 29 in good health.

This clone was seen just once. The J gene is TRBJ2-5, the V gene TRBV18, with D maybe TRBD2 (5 bases). The germline V gene encodes CDR1 KGHSH and CDR2 LQKENI. The CDR3 sequence is 13 residues long. Trimming took 4 bases from V and 5 from J, leaving 11 bases between them. The CDR3 region has the DNA TGTGCCAGCTCACTGAGCGGTTCTGAGACCCAGTACTTC. This codes for CASSLSGSETQYF. Filled out from reference TRBV18 and TRBJ2-5, the complete variable domain reads NAGVMQNPRHLVRRRGQEARLRCSPMKGHSHVYWYRQLPEEGLKFMVYLQKENIIDESGMPKERFSAEFPKEGPSILRIQQVVRGDSAAYFCASSLSGSETQYFGPGTRLLVL.

This chain joins TRBV9 and TRBJ1-1; D gene ambiguous. CDR1 and CDR2 from the germline V gene are SGDLS and YYNGEE. The CDR3 loop spans 16 amino acids. Trimming shortened V by 3 bases and J by 4 bases, and 19 bases separated the two germline ends. The CDR3 is CASSAFPRWASTEAFF. Here the CDR3 DNA reads TGTGCCAGCAGCGCCTTCCCCCGGTGGGCGTCCACTGAAGCTTTCTTT. Combining the CDR3 with reference TRBV9 and TRBJ1-1 gives the whole variable domain DSGVTQTPKHLITATGQRVTLRCSPRSGDLSVYWYQQSLDQGLQFLIQYYNGEERAKGNILERFSAQQFPDLHSELNLSSLELGDSALYFCASSAFPRWASTEAFFGQGTRLTVV.

The rearrangement uses TRBV24-1 and TRBJ1-1, with 8 bases matching TRBD1. The CDR3 consists of 12 residues. Losses at the gene ends were 1 base for V and 11 bases for J; bases not matched to a gene: 2. From germline, CDR1 is KGHDR and CDR2 SFDVKD. CDR3 protein: CATSDFQGAAFF. DNA for the CDR3: TGTGCCACCAGTGATTTCCAGGGGGCCGCTTTCTTT.

The CDR3 spells CASSDGQFSYNEQFF. DNA of the CDR3: TGTGCCAGCAGCGACGGACAGTTCTCCTACAATGAGCAGTTCTTC. The gene calls are TRBV9 and TRBJ2-1; D may be TRBD1 (6 bases). CDR1 is SGDLS and CDR2 is YYNGEE in the germline V gene. This CDR3 has 15 amino acids. Between the trimmed V and J ends, which lost 3 bases and 0 bases, there was a span of 10 bases.

The V and J genes are TRBV4-3 and TRBJ1-1, with D unresolved. The CDR3 is 15 residues long. Between the trimmed V and J ends, which lost 3 bases and 0 bases, there was a span of 11 bases. Germline values: CDR1 LGHNA, CDR2 YSLEER. The CDR3 here is CASSQELNLNTEAFF. For the CDR3, the DNA is TGCGCCAGCAGCCAGGAGCTAAATTTGAACACTGAAGCTTTCTTT.

The genes are TRBV2 and TRBJ2-1; a possible D gene is TRBD2 (7 bases). Trimming cost V 4 bases and J 3 bases, with 16 bases left between them. The length of the CDR3 is 16 residues. Germline values: CDR1 SNHLY, CDR2 FYNNEI. The CDR3 protein is CASSGGGASGYNEQFF. CDR3 nucleotide sequence: TGTGCCAGCAGTGGAGGGGGGGCTAGCGGCTACAATGAGCAGTTCTTC.

The genes are TRBV5-1 and TRBJ2-1, with 7 positions matching TRBD1. J lost 5 bases, V lost 1 base, and 6 bases had no gene match. CDR1 and CDR2 from the germline V gene are SGHRS and YFSETQ. The CDR3 consists of 15 residues. CDR3 loop: CASSLLQGSNNEQFF. CDR3 nucleotides: TGCGCCAGCAGCTTGCTACAGGGGTCCAACAATGAGCAGTTCTTC.

V usage is TRBV29-1 and J usage is TRBJ2-7; 10 bases agree with TRBD1. CDR1 is SQVTM, CDR2 ANQGSEA, per germline. The length of the CDR3 is 13 residues. With 4 bases clipped from V and 6 bases from J, the junction kept 6 bases outside the gene matches. CDR3 in amino acids: CSVAGTGASEQYF. CDR3 DNA sequence: TGCAGCGTTGCCGGGACAGGGGCTAGCGAGCAGTACTTC.

The chain joins TRBV27 to TRBJ2-3; D is ambiguous. Looked up from germline, CDR1 is MNHEY and CDR2 is SMNVEV (reference sequence). The CDR3 covers 15 residues. V dropped 5 bases and J dropped 3 bases, with 15 bases sitting between them. CDR3 in amino acids: CASSASPGWTDTQYF. CDR3 DNA: TGTGCCAGCAGTGCCTCCCCGGGTTGGACAGATACGCAGTATTTT.

The V gene is TRBV19, the J gene TRBJ1-2; tentative D call: TRBD1 (6 bases). Trimming took 7 bases from V and 2 from J, leaving 14 bases between them. The length of the CDR3 is 14 residues. Germline CDR1 is LNHDA and CDR2 is SQIVND (reference sequence). The CDR3 region has the DNA TGTGCCAGTAATGACCAGGGGACCAACTATGGCTACACCTTC. Translating it yields CASNDQGTNYGYTF.

V usage is TRBV28 and J usage is TRBJ1-2; maybe TRBD1 (6 bases). The CDR3 loop spans 14 amino acids. The V end was cut by 6 bases, the J end by 5 bases, with 16 bases between. Germline lookup yields CDR1 MDHEN and CDR2 SYDVKM. In nucleotides, the CDR3 is TGTGCCAGCAGCCTCGGGACTAGGGGGTATGGCTACACCTTC. Its protein product is CASSLGTRGYGYTF.

The chain uses TRBV28 and TRBJ1-1; no reliable D call. V dropped 10 bases and J dropped 0 bases, with 12 bases sitting between them. The CDR3 is 13 residues long. CDR1 MDHEN and CDR2 SYDVKM come from the germline V gene. This CDR3 reads CATRLTMNTEAFF. The CDR3 nucleotides read TGTGCCACCCGTTTGACGATGAACACTGAAGCTTTCTTT.

The rearrangement joins TRBV24-1 to TRBJ1-1; the D is unclear. Trimming removed 3 bases at V and 6 bases at J, with 10 bases between. CDR3 length equals 13 residues. Looked up from germline, CDR1 is KGHDR and CDR2 is SFDVKD. This CDR3 is CATSDGVGPEAFF. The CDR3 DNA is TGTGCCACCAGTGATGGGGTGGGCCCTGAAGCTTTCTTT.